This T cell receptor beta chain originates from a study of T cells in Graves' hyperthyroidism and ophthalmopathy. Study-wide results and limits: Most thyroid clonotypes that were expanded above 0.001 also turned up in blood.

Trimming left V 11 bases short and J 2 bases short, with 9 bases between. The V gene's germline CDR1 is LNHDA and CDR2 SQIVND (reference sequence). This CDR3 has 11 residues. This clonotype was picked up a small number of times. The antigen remains undetermined. TCR beta CDR3 sequences were amplified from RNA transcripts. When the TCR CDR3 underwent first-round RT-PCR, the HTBI primer set was used. TCRdb reanalysed the multiplex PCR reads using MiXCR and keeps one entry per CDR3 protein. The sample lists 300,000 to 400,000 distinct CDR3 sequences, roughly 14% occurring once. Diagnostic decisions used clinical symptoms, serum thyroxine and TRAb, thyroid ultrasound and orbital computed tomography.

The V gene is TRBV19, the J gene TRBJ1-2, with D unresolved. The origin of this receptor is a woman aged 30 to 39 with Graves' hyperthyroidism. Sequenced sample: blood. CDR3 residues: CASSPNYGYTF. CDR3 in DNA: TGTGCCTCTTCACCCAACTATGGCTACACCTTC.